These T cell receptor beta chains were read from a single sample in a study of cytomegalovirus exposure and HLA in healthy donors. The data were produced by immunoSEQ multiplex PCR, yet TCRdb's version contains in-frame clones alone and is incomplete. In the table there are approximately 240,000 clones, over 65% of which are singletons. The sequenced material came from PBMCs. The source is a woman aged 60-75 years in good health and CMV-seropositive. The CDR3 runs from the conserved cysteine through the conserved F or W. The D gene is left open where the match is weak. Not every row has a clone size; where given, it reads once, few, many or a size class.

abundance	j_gene	v_gene	d_gene	len	CDR3nt	CDR3aa
.	TRBJ2-7	TRBV5-6	TRBD1	15	TGTGCCAGCAGCGTTGCCGGGACAGGGGGGTACGAGCAGTACTTC	CASSVAGTGGYEQYF
few	TRBJ2-7	TRBV27	TRBD2	17	TGTGCCAGCAGTTCCCTAAGCGGGGGGGCCGGGTCCTACGAGCAGTACTTC	CASSSLSGGAGSYEQYF
.	TRBJ1-1	TRBV5-4	.	14	TGTGCCAGCATCCCGTGGGGAGAGAACACTGAAGCTTTCTTT	CASIPWGENTEAFF
.	TRBJ1-4	TRBV27	TRBD1	16	TGTGCCAGCAGGCGCATTCTTAGGGGGCTGAATGAAAAACTGTTTTTT	CASRRILRGLNEKLFF
.	TRBJ1-2	TRBV25-1	.	13	TGTGCCAGCAGTGAAGGGTGGCAAACAGGCCACACCTTC	CASSEGWQTGHTF
once	TRBJ1-2	TRBV27	.	12	TGTGCCAGCAGTCCCGCCGGTTCGGGCTACACCTTC	CASSPAGSGYTF
.	TRBJ2-5	TRBV5-4	.	15	TGTGCCAGCAGCCTGACACCCGGGGAGGTACAGACCCAGTACTTC	CASSLTPGEVQTQYF
.	TRBJ2-1	TRBV7-9	.	15	TGTGCCAGCAGCCGAAAAGGGGCCTCCTACAATGAGCAGTTCTTC	CASSRKGASYNEQFF
.	TRBJ2-1	TRBV10-3	.	18	TGTGCCATCAGTGAGTTGAGGGGGGGCCGAGTTGGCAATGATGAGCAGTTCTTC	CAISELRGGRVGNDEQFF
once	TRBJ1-2	TRBV5-1	.	15	TGCGCCAGCAGCAATGGCAGGGCGTACGGCTATGGCTACACCTTC	CASSNGRAYGYGYTF
.	TRBJ1-5	TRBV2	TRBD1	14	TGTGCCAGCAGTGACCAGGGGGTGGTTCAGCCCCAGCATTTT	CASSDQGVVQPQHF
.	TRBJ1-2	TRBV5-4	TRBD1	15	TGTGCCAGCAGCTTCTATGACACAGGGGAAGATGGCTACACCTTC	CASSFYDTGEDGYTF
.	TRBJ1-5	TRBV4-1	.	17	TGCGCCAGCAGCCAAGTAGGGGCCCCGAGAGGCAATCAGCCCCAGCATTTT	CASSQVGAPRGNQPQHF
.	TRBJ1-6	TRBV18	TRBD1	16	TGTGCCAGCTCATCAGGGGGGCAGGCCACTGATAGTCTCCTCCACTTT	CASSSGGQATDSLLHF
few	TRBJ2-7	TRBV6-5	TRBD2	12	TGTGCCAGCAGGGGGAGGGGCTACGAGCAGTACTTC	CASRGRGYEQYF
.	TRBJ1-4	TRBV6-4	.	14	TGTGCCAGCAGTGACTCGCTCGGGGGTGGAAAACTGTTTTTT	CASSDSLGGGKLFF
.	TRBJ2-7	TRBV7-9	.	16	TGTGCCAGCAGCTTAGATCTCTTCGGGGGGCCTGACGAGCAGTACTTC	CASSLDLFGGPDEQYF
.	TRBJ1-1	TRBV19	TRBD1	16	TGTGCCAGTAGCAGTCCGCCGGGACAGGCAAACACTGAAGCTTTCTTT	CASSSPPGQANTEAFF
few	TRBJ1-3	TRBV5-4	TRBD1	16	TGTGCCAGCAGCTGGGACAGGGGACTCTCTGGAAACACCATATATTTT	CASSWDRGLSGNTIYF